This T cell receptor beta chain was found in a study of identical twins. Germline V CDR1 and CDR2: SGDLS, YYNGEE. CDR3 length: 15 residues. With 3 bases clipped from V and 8 bases from J, the junction kept 8 bases outside the gene matches. Each cDNA held unique molecular identifiers, and template switching gave it a universal primer site. TCRdb ran MiXCR on the 5' RACE reads and lists one entry per CDR3 protein. This sample has around 250,000 distinct CDR3 sequences; about 8.3% occur once, and the top ten carry around 3%. This clonotype was counted ten times or more. The sample was also linked to a second study, of yellow fever vaccine responses in identical twins. That work adds: A vaccine T cell response that seemed partly convergent and partly personalized was reported in twins.

The source is a woman under 30 in good health. This sequence joins TRBV9 and TRBJ1-6, with 7 bases aligning to TRBD1. The sequenced sample consisted of CD8+ T cells sorted from blood. CDR3 in DNA: TGTGCCAGCAGCGCTGGGGGGACAGAAGATTCACCCCTCCACTTT. Translation gives CASSAGGTEDSPLHF. The variable domain in full, with the rest retrieved from reference TRBV9 and TRBJ1-6, is DSGVTQTPKHLITATGQRVTLRCSPRSGDLSVYWYQQSLDQGLQFLIQYYNGEERAKGNILERFSAQQFPDLHSELNLSSLELGDSALYFCASSAGGTEDSPLHFGNGTRLTVT.